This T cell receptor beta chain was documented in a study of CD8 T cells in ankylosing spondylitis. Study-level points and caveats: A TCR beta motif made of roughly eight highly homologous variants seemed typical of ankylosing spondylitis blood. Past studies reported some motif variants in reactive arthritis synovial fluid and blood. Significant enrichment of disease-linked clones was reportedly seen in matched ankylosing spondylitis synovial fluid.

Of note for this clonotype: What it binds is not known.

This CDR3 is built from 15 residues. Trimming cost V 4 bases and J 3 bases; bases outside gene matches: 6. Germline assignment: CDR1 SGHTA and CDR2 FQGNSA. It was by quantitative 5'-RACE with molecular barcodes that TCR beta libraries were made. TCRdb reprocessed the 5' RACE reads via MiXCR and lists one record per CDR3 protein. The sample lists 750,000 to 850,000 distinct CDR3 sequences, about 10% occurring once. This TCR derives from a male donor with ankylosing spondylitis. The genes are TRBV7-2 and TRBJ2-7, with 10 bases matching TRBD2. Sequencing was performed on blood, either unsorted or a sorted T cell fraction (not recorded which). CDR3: CASSSASGGGYEQYF. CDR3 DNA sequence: TGTGCCAGCAGCTCGGCTAGCGGGGGTGGCTACGAGCAGTACTTC.